The clone carrying this T cell receptor (beta chain) was detected only a few times. Germline V gene lookup returns CDR1 SNHLY and CDR2 FYNNEI. The V gene lost 5 bases and the J gene lost 6 bases, with 19 bases spanning the gap. This CDR3 has 15 residues. Clones were read by immunoSEQ multiplex PCR, and TCRdb kept only the in-frame ones, dropping some. Here the sample spans 250,000 to 300,000 clones, about 91% being singletons. The record originates from a study of blood T cell repertoires in COVID-19. Study background: The United States, Italy and Spain provided the acute and convalescent COVID-19 samples. Sample material is recorded as cDNA or gDNA derived from T cells, B-cell-depleted T cells, or PBMCs.

The chain links TRBV2 to TRBJ1-1; D is possibly TRBD1 (5 bases). The clonotype was recovered from a woman younger than 45 who had recovered from COVID-19. Sequencing input: peripheral blood. The CDR3 sequence: CASSRGGWVAAEAFF. The CDR3 coding sequence is TGTGCCAGCAGTAGGGGAGGGTGGGTTGCGGCTGAAGCTTTCTTT. Using reference TRBV2 and TRBJ1-1 for the parts outside the CDR3, the full variable domain is EPEVTQTPSHQVTQMGQEVILRCVPISNHLYFYWYRQILGQKVEFLVSFYNNEISEKSEIFDDQFSVERPDGSNFTLKIRSTKLEDSAMYFCASSRGGWVAAEAFFGQGTRLTVV.